One sample yielded the 5 T cell receptor beta chains listed below, sequenced in a study of cytomegalovirus exposure and HLA in healthy donors. Assay: immunoSEQ multiplex PCR; the TCRdb copy retains only in-frame clones and omits some. The sample lists 150,000 or so clones, over 80% occurring once. The sequenced material came from PBMCs. These receptors originate from a man younger than 45 in good health and CMV-seropositive.

This clone has a handful of counts. The rearrangement joins TRBV7-8 to TRBJ1-1; 7 bases agree with TRBD1. Germline V CDR1 and CDR2: SGHVS, FQNEAQ. The ends lost 4 bases at V and 1 base at J; junction bases unmatched: 9. CDR3 length: 16 residues. This CDR3 is CASSSEQGLSNTEAFF. The DNA for the CDR3 is TGTGCCAGCAGCTCTGAACAGGGGCTGTCGAACACTGAAGCTTTCTTT.

This chain uses TRBV5-1 with TRBJ1-1; TRBD1 is a possible D gene (6 bases). Germline CDR1 SGHRS, CDR2 YFSETQ. Trimming took 3 bases from V and 7 from J, leaving 19 bases between them. This CDR3 region has 15 residues. CDR3 sequence (DNA): TGCGCCAGCAGCTCGCTCCTACCAGGGGCGATTGAAGCTTTCTTT. It specifies CASSSLLPGAIEAFF. The full variable domain, completed using reference TRBV5-1 and TRBJ1-1, is KAGVTQTPRYLIKTRGQQVTLSCSPISGHRSVSWYQQTPGQGLQFLFEYFSETQRNKGNFPGRFSGRQFSNSRSEMNVSTLELGDSALYLCASSSLLPGAIEAFFGQGTRLTVV.

The chain couples TRBV5-4 to TRBJ2-3, with 13 bases fitting TRBD2. The CDR3 runs 17 residues. The V gene's germline CDR1 is SGHNT and CDR2 YYREEE (reference sequence). Trimming cost V 4 bases and J 0 bases; bases outside gene matches: 5. The CDR3 nucleotides are TGTGCCAGCAGCACCCGGACTAGCGGGGGTAGCACAGATACGCAGTATTTT. It specifies CASSTRTSGGSTDTQYF.

The chain has TRBV7-2 and TRBJ2-7; 8 nucleotides align to TRBD2. Germline CDR1 SGHTA, CDR2 FQGNSA. J was trimmed by 2 bases and V by 1 base; bases with no gene match: 4. The CDR3 has 15 amino acids. The DNA for the CDR3 is TGTGCCAGCAGCTTAGTGGCGGGGGGAACCTACGAGCAGTACTTC. Its protein is CASSLVAGGTYEQYF.

The chain joins TRBV5-4 to TRBJ1-5, with D unclear. This CDR3 is 13 amino acids long. Trimming took 4 bases from V and 5 from J, leaving 10 bases between them. CDR1 is SGHNT and CDR2 is YYREEE in the germline V gene (reference sequence). CDR3 protein: CASSRGSYQPQHF. The CDR3 nucleotides are TGTGCCAGCAGCCGCGGGAGTTATCAGCCCCAGCATTTT. Full variable domain (missing parts from reference TRBV5-4 and TRBJ1-5): ETGVTQSPTHLIKTRGQQVTLRCSSQSGHNTVSWYQQALGQGPQFIFQYYREEENGRGNFPPRFSGLQFPNYSSELNVNALELDDSALYLCASSRGSYQPQHFGDGTRLSIL.